The clone carrying this TCR beta chain came up many times. Its target is not known. TCRdb ran MiXCR on the 5' RACE reads and lists one entry per CDR3 protein. The table has 300,000 to 400,000 distinct CDR3 sequences, 25% to 30% seen once. Germline V gives CDR1 LGHDT, CDR2 YNNKEL (reference sequence). The CDR3 sequence is 16 residues long. The germline V and J ends were trimmed by 4 bases and 0 bases, with 13 bases remaining between them. The data stem from a study of T-cell memory formation after mild COVID-19. Study context: Among the donors, TCR clusters were largely specific to each donor.

General observations from the study: Some clones that responded turned up in pre-infection memory, which suggests that cross-reactive memory joined in. CD4/CD8 balance held among clones contracting day 15 to 85, and later expanders leaned CD4+. Confirmation of SARS-CoV-2 specificity was lacking for second-wave clones peaking day 37.

The chain combines TRBV3-1 with TRBJ2-4, with D unresolved. Sequenced material: PBMCs or a T cell subset sorted from them (not recorded which). The clonotype comes from an adult woman who had mild COVID-19 (a few samples of this study predate the infection). Cell type and time point are not known. The CDR3 loop is CASSRGGGGAKNIQYF. The CDR3 coding sequence is TGTGCCAGCAGCCGAGGTGGTGGCGGAGCCAAAAACATTCAGTACTTC.